This entry describes one T cell receptor (beta chain). This clonotype has only a few counts. The clone's antigen remains unknown. Nothing much larger sits one base from this clone, and base qualities are not available. The data were taken from a study of CD8 T cells in ankylosing spondylitis (dated by TCRdb to the late 2010s). Context from the whole study: To find TCR variants linked to disease, the study profiled T cell receptor beta repertoires in ankylosing spondylitis patients and healthy donors. The whole study cohort included 108 healthy donors and about two dozen ankylosing spondylitis patients. Peripheral blood was sampled, and synovial fluid was additionally collected from ankylosing spondylitis patients. What the research found in general, with its limitations: Blood from ankylosing spondylitis patients appeared to be characterized by a TCR beta motif made up of about 8 highly homologous amino acid variants. According to the report, matched synovial fluid samples from ankylosing spondylitis patients were significantly enriched for the disease-linked clones. Some of the motif variants had been reported before in the synovial fluid and blood of reactive arthritis patients, a finding that suggests common disease-initiation mechanisms. A CD8+ phenotype was shown by the disease-linked clones, which were found at relatively low frequencies in peripheral blood.

The V end gives up 9 bases and the J end 8 bases, leaving 5 bases in the junction not matched to a gene. Spanning cysteine to phenylalanine, the CDR3 consists of 12 amino acids. Solely the CDR3 DNA is kept, with 36 bases framed from the first base. Per the germline V gene (reference sequence), LNHDA is the CDR1 and SQIVND is the CDR2. The run used an Illumina HiSeq 2500. Quantitative 5'-RACE with molecular barcodes was the method used to prepare the TCR beta libraries. The original methods were these. A new computational method, built on a probabilistic model of VDJ rearrangement, was used to identify disease-linked TCR variants. TCRdb ran its own pipeline on the public reads, namely fastp trimming at Q25 and MiXCR clone calling, and kept in-frame beta chains. Each CDR3 protein gets just one entry, which takes the most common genes and DNA from the rows behind it. In this record, the V and J calls reflect TCRdb's handling and not the investigators' own analysis. The sample profile shows around 490,000 distinct CDR3 sequences; approximately 5% of them were found once. The ten largest make up roughly 3.3% of the sample.

The V and J genes are TRBV19 and TRBJ1-4; TRBD1 agrees with 8 junctional bases. Specimen: blood, either unsorted or a sorted T cell fraction (not recorded which). This receptor was identified in a male donor with ankylosing spondylitis. The encoded CDR3 is CASGTGEEKLFF. The DNA is TGTGCCAGCGGGACAGGAGAGGAAAAACTGTTTTTT.